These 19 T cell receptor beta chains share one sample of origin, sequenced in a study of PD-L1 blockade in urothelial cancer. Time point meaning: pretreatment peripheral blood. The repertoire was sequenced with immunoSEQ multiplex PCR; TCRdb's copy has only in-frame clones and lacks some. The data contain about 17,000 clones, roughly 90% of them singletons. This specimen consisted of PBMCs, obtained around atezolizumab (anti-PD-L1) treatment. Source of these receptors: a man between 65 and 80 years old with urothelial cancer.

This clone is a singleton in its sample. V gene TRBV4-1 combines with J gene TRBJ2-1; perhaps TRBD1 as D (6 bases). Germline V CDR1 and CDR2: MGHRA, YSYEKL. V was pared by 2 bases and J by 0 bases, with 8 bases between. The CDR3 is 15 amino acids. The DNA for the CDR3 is TGCGCCAGCAGCCAACAGGGGAGCTCCTACAATGAGCAGTTCTTC. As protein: CASSQQGSSYNEQFF.

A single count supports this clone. The chain's CDR3 is CASSSTYEQYF. In nucleotides, the CDR3 is TGCGCCAGCAGCTCTACGTACGAGCAGTACTTC. The rearrangement joins TRBV5-1 to TRBJ2-7; no firm D call. Germline assignment: CDR1 SGHRS and CDR2 YFSETQ. V shed 3 bases and J shed 4 bases, with 5 bases lying between them. The CDR3 totals 11 residues.

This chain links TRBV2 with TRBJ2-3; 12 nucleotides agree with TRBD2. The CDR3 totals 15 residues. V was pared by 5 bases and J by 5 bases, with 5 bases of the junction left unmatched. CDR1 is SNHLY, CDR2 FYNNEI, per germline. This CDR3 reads CASSPSGGVGDTQYF. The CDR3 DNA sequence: TGTGCCAGCAGTCCTAGCGGGGGGGTTGGAGATACGCAGTATTTT. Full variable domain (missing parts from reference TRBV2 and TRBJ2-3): EPEVTQTPSHQVTQMGQEVILRCVPISNHLYFYWYRQILGQKVEFLVSFYNNEISEKSEIFDDQFSVERPDGSNFTLKIRSTKLEDSAMYFCASSPSGGVGDTQYFGPGTRLTVL.

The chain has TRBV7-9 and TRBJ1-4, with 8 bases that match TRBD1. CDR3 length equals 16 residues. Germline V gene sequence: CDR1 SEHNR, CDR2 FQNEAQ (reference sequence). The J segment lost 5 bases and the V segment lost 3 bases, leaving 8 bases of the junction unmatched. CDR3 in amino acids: CASSLISGQGNEKLFF. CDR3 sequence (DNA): TGTGCCAGCAGCTTGATTTCAGGACAGGGAAATGAAAAACTGTTTTTT.

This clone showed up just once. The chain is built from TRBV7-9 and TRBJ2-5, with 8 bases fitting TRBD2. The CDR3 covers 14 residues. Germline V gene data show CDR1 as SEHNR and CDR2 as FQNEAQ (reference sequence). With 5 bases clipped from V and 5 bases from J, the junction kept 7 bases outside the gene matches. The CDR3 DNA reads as TGTGCCAGCAGCGACAGCGGGGGCCCCGAGACCCAGTACTTC. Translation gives CASSDSGGPETQYF. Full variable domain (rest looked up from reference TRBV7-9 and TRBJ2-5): DTGVSQNPRHKITKRGQNVTFRCDPISEHNRLYWYRQTLGQGPEFLTYFQNEAQLEKSRLLSDRFSAERPKGSFSTLEIQRTEQGDSAMYLCASSDSGGPETQYFGPGTRLLVL.

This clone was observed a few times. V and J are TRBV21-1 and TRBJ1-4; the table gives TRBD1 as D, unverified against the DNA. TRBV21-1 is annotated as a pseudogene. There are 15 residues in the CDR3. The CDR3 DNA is TGTGCCAGCAGCCCATGGGGCAGGGCGAAGGAAAAACTGTTTTTT. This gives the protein CASSPWGRAKEKLFF.

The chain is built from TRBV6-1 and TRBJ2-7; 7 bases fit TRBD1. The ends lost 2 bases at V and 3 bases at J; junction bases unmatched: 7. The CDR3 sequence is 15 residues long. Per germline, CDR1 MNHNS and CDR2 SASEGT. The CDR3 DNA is TGTGCCAGCAGTGAATCAGGGACAGAACACTACGAGCAGTACTTC. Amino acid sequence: CASSESGTEHYEQYF.

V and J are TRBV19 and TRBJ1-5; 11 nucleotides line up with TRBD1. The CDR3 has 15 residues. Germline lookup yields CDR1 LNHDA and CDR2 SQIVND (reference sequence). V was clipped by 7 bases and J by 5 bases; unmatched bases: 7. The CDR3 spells CASTSDRGPHQPQHF. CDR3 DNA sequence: TGTGCCAGTACCTCGGACAGGGGGCCTCATCAGCCCCAGCATTTT. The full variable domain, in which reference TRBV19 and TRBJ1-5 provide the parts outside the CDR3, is DGGITQSPKYLFRKEGQNVTLSCEQNLNHDAMYWYRQDPGQGLRLIYYSQIVNDFQKGDIAEGYSVSREKKESFPLTVTSAQKNPTAFYLCASTSDRGPHQPQHFGDGTRLSIL.

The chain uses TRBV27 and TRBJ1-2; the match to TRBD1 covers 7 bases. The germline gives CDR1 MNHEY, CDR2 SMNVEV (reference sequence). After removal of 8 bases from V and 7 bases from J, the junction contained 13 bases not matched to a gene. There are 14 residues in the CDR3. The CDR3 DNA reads TGTGCCAGCCTCCCTTTACGGCAGGGGGTTGGCTACACCTTC. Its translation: CASLPLRQGVGYTF.

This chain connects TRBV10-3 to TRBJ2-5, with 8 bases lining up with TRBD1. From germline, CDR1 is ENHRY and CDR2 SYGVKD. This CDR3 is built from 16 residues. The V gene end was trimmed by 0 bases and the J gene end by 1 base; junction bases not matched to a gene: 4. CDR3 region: CAISESAGGPQETQYF. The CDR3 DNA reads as TGTGCCATCAGTGAGTCGGCAGGGGGCCCCCAAGAGACCCAGTACTTC.

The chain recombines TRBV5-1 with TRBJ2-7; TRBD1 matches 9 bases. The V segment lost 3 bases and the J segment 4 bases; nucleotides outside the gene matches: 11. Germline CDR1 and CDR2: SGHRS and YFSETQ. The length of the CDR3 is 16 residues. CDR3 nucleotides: TGCGCCAGCAGCTCGCTAGCGACAGGGGGTCGTTACGAGCAGTACTTC. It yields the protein CASSSLATGGRYEQYF.

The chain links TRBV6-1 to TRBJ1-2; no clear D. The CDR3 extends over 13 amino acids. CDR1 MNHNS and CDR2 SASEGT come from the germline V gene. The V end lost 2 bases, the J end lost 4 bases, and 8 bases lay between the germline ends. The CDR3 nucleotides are TGTGCCAGCAGTGAAAACGGACTCTATGGCTACACCTTC. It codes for CASSENGLYGYTF.

DNA for the CDR3: TGTGCCAGCAGCTTAACAGGGAACCAGCCCCAGCATTTT. Its translation: CASSLTGNQPQHF. The rearrangement joins TRBV5-8 to TRBJ1-5, with D possibly being TRBD1 (6 bases). The V gene lost 2 bases and the J gene lost 7 bases, with 10 bases spanning the gap. Germline V gene sequence: CDR1 SGHTS, CDR2 YDEGEE. The CDR3 runs 13 residues. The variable domain in full, completed from reference TRBV5-8 and TRBJ1-5, reads EAGVTQSPTHLIKTRGQQATLRCSPISGHTSVYWYQQALGLGLQFLLWYDEGEERNRGNFPPRFSGRQFPNYSSELNVNALELEDSALYLCASSLTGNQPQHFGDGTRLSIL.

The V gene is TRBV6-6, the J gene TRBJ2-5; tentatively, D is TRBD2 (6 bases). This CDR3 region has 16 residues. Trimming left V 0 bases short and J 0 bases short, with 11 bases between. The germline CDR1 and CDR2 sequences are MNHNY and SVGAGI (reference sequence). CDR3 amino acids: CASSYSVRGYQETQYF. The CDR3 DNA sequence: TGTGCCAGCAGTTACTCGGTTCGGGGGTACCAAGAGACCCAGTACTTC.

The CDR3 DNA reads TGTGCCAGCAGCTTAGGACTAGCGGGGGGGCCGGGCACCGGGGAGCTGTTTTTT. Residues: CASSLGLAGGPGTGELFF. The chain links TRBV11-2 to TRBJ2-2; 14 bases agree with TRBD2. Losses at the gene ends were 1 base for V and 4 bases for J; bases not matched to a gene: 5. The CDR3 is 18 residues long. Germline V gene data show CDR1 as SGHAT and CDR2 as FQNNGV.

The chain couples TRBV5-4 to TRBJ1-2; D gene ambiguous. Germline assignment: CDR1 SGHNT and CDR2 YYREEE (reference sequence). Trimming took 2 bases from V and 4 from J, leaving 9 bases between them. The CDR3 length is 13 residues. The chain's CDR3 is CASSLEGPYGYTF. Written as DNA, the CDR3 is TGTGCCAGCAGCTTAGAGGGCCCCTATGGCTACACCTTC.

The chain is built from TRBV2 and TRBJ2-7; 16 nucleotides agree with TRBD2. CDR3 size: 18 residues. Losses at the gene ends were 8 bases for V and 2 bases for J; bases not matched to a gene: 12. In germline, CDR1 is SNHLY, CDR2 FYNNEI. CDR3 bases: TGTGCCAGCGTAGACCTTCCCGGGACTAGCGGGGGGGCCTACGAGCAGTACTTC. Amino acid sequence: CASVDLPGTSGGAYEQYF.

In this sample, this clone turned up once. The CDR3 coding sequence is TGTGCCAGCAGTTACCATCCGGAGTCCCAAGAGACCCAGTACTTC. This gives the protein CASSYHPESQETQYF. J is TRBJ2-5 and V is TRBV6-5; D call uncertain. Germline V CDR1 and CDR2: MNHEY, SVGAGI. CDR3 size: 15 residues. V was shortened by 2 bases and J by 1 base, with 11 bases between the two germline ends.

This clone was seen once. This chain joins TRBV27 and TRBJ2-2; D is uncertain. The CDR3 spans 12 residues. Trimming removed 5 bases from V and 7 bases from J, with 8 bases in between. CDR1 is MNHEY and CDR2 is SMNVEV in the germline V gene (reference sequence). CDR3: CASSPPGGELFF. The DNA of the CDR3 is TGTGCCAGCAGTCCCCCCGGCGGGGAGCTGTTTTTT.